This paragraph reports one T cell receptor (beta chain). The entry originates in a study of control samples from healthy donors and cancer patients. Produced via immunoSEQ multiplex PCR; TCRdb's table is partial and in-frame only. The sample yields around 63,000 clones, more than 70% seen once. The CDR3 has 15 residues. The germline V gene encodes CDR1 LNHDA and CDR2 SQIVND (reference sequence). J gave up 0 bases and V 9 bases, and 4 bases lay outside the gene matches. The TCR sequence derives from a woman aged 45-65 years with head and neck cancer. The sequenced sample was PBMCs. The rearrangement joins TRBV19 to TRBJ1-4; 10 nucleotides match TRBD1. The CDR3, as DNA: TGTGCCAGCAGGACAGGGGGTACAACTAATGAAAAACTGTTTTTT. It encodes CASRTGGTTNEKLFF.